The 10 T cell receptor beta chains given below trace back to one sample, sequenced in a study of early T cells in non-severe SARS-CoV-2 infection. MiXCR, applied by TCRdb to the 5' RACE reads, yields one record per CDR3 protein. The sample carries some 60,000 distinct CDR3 sequences, more than 8.5% recorded once. What was sequenced was whole blood. All receptors derive from an adult who was a healthcare worker with PCR-confirmed SARS-CoV-2 infection or an uninfected control (not recorded which).

This chain connects TRBV3-1 to TRBJ1-1; D unclear. Trimming cost V 3 bases and J 3 bases, with 5 bases left between them. The CDR3 covers 12 residues. The germline CDR1 and CDR2 sequences are LGHDT and YNNKEL (reference sequence). The CDR3, as DNA: TGTGCCAGCAGCCACGGGCACACTGAAGCTTTCTTT. Its protein product is CASSHGHTEAFF.

The table lists this clonotype with a few counts. Written as DNA, the CDR3 is TGTGCCACCAGTGACGCGCGACAGGGGTTCACTGAAGCTTTCTTT. This codes for CATSDARQGFTEAFF. The genes are TRBV24-1 and TRBJ1-1; TRBD1 matches at 8 bases. The CDR3 is 15 residues long. The germline CDR1 and CDR2 sequences are KGHDR and SFDVKD. Unmatched junction bases numbered 7, after V lost 4 bases and J lost 4 bases.

This clonotype appeared many times. This sequence joins TRBV6-2 or TRBV6-3 and TRBJ1-6, with 8 bases aligning to TRBD1. Trimming cost V 2 bases and J 0 bases; bases outside gene matches: 6. This CDR3 comprises 18 residues. From germline, CDR1 is MNHEY and CDR2 SVGEGT. CDR3 in amino acids: CASSYTRQGSSYNSPLHF. Here the CDR3 DNA reads TGTGCCAGCAGTTACACCCGACAGGGGAGCTCCTATAATTCACCCCTCCACTTT.

This clonotype was counted many times. CDR3 protein: CASSLEVGELFF. Here the CDR3 DNA reads TGTGCCAGCAGCTTAGAGGTCGGGGAGCTGTTTTTT. V and J are TRBV7-9 and TRBJ2-2, with D unresolved. Germline CDR1 SEHNR, CDR2 FQNEAQ (reference sequence). Trimming shortened V by 1 base and J by 7 bases, and 4 bases separated the two germline ends. CDR3 size: 12 residues.

The chain has TRBV6-2 or TRBV6-3 and TRBJ1-2; D remains ambiguous. V was shortened by 3 bases and J by 8 bases, with 13 bases between the two germline ends. Germline CDR1 MNHEY, CDR2 SVGEGT. The CDR3 runs to 13 residues. The CDR3 nucleotides are TGTGCCAGCAGTTATTCGTACCTGCCCGGCTACACCTTC. Amino acids: CASSYSYLPGYTF.

In this sample, this clonotype turned up a few times. The chain has TRBV5-1 and TRBJ2-7; D gene ambiguous. CDR1 SGHRS and CDR2 YFSETQ come from the germline V gene. There are 14 residues in the CDR3. V lost 0 bases and J lost 0, with 7 bases in between. The CDR3 DNA reads TGCGCCAGCAGCTTGGCCGTATTCTCCTACGAGCAGTACTTC. Translating gives CASSLAVFSYEQYF.

This clonotype was seen repeatedly, ten times or more. This chain links TRBV7-9 with TRBJ1-1; D uncertain. The V and J ends lost 1 base and 3 bases respectively, with 9 bases between them. Germline values: CDR1 SEHNR, CDR2 FQNEAQ (reference sequence). The CDR3 length is 14 residues. This CDR3 reads CASSLGAGDTEAFF. CDR3 in DNA: TGTGCCAGCAGCTTAGGGGCCGGGGACACTGAAGCTTTCTTT.

This clonotype was counted at least ten times. CDR3 nucleotide sequence: TGTGCCAGCAGCTTGTTGGGGTCGGTGGCCCATGGCTACACCTTC. This codes for CASSLLGSVAHGYTF. V gene TRBV5-5 combines with J gene TRBJ1-2; D unresolved. Germline V gives CDR1 SGHKS, CDR2 YYEKEE (reference sequence). Trimming removed 1 base at V and 6 bases at J, with 16 bases between. CDR3 size: 15 residues.

The chain couples TRBV9 to TRBJ2-1, with D perhaps matching TRBD2 (6 bases). The germline V gene encodes CDR1 SGDLS and CDR2 YYNGEE. CDR3 length: 13 amino acids. V lost 2 bases to trimming and J lost 6 bases, with 9 bases between them. The CDR3 reads CASSVAGSNEQFF. Here the CDR3 DNA reads TGTGCCAGCAGCGTCGCGGGATCCAATGAGCAGTTCTTC. Using reference TRBV9 and TRBJ2-1 for the parts outside the CDR3, the full variable domain is DSGVTQTPKHLITATGQRVTLRCSPRSGDLSVYWYQQSLDQGLQFLIQYYNGEERAKGNILERFSAQQFPDLHSELNLSSLELGDSALYFCASSVAGSNEQFFGPGTRLTVL.

The table lists this clonotype with many counts. The chain uses TRBV6-5 and TRBJ1-1; 9 positions agree with TRBD1. V lost 3 bases and J lost 3; bases outside the gene matches: 8. The germline V gene has CDR1 MNHEY and CDR2 SVGAGI. CDR3 length: 16 residues. Here the CDR3 reads CASSYRTGVMYTEAFF. Here the CDR3 DNA reads TGTGCCAGCAGTTATAGGACAGGGGTTATGTACACTGAAGCTTTCTTT.